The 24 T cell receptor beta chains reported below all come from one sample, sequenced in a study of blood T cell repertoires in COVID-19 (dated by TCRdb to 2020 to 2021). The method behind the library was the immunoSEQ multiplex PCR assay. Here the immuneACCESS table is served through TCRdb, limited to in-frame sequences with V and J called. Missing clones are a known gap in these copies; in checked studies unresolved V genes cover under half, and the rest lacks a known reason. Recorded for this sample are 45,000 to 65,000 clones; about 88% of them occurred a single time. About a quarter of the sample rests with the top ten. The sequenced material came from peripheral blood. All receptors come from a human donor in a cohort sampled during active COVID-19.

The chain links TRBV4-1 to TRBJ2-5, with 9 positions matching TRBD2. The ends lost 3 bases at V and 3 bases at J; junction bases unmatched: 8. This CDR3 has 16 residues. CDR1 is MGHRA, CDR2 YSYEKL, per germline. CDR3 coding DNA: TGCGCCAGCAGCCAGGGTATCGCGGGGGGGGAAGAGACCCAGTACTTC. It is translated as CASSQGIAGGEETQYF.

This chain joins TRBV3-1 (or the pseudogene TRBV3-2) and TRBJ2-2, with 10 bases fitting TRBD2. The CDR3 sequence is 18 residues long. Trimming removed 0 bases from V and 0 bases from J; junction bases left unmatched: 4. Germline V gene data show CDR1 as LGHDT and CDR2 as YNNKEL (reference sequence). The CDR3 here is CASSQETSGAANTGELFF. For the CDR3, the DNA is TGTGCCAGCAGCCAAGAAACTAGCGGGGCCGCGAACACCGGGGAGCTGTTTTTT.

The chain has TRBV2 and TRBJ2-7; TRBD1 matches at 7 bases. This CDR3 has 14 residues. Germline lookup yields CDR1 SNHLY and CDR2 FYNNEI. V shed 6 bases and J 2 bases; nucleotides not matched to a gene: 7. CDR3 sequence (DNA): TGTGCCAGCAGACCTGACAGGGCTGCCTACGAGCAGTACTTC. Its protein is CASRPDRAAYEQYF.

The CDR3 loop is CASSFHLAGVGAEQFF. DNA for the CDR3: TGTGCCAGCAGTTTCCATCTAGCGGGAGTGGGAGCTGAGCAGTTCTTC. This chain links TRBV27 with TRBJ2-1; 10 bases are a match to TRBD2. J was trimmed by 9 bases and V by 3 bases; bases with no gene match: 11. The CDR3 totals 16 residues. Germline V gene sequence: CDR1 MNHEY, CDR2 SMNVEV (reference sequence).

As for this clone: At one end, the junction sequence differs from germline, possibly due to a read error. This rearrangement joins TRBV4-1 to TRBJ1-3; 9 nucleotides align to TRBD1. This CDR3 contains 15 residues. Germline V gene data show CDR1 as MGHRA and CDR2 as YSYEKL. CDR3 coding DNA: TGCGCCAGCAGCCAAGATGAGGGACAGGGATTCCGAGAGATATTT. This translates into CASSQDEGQGFREIF.

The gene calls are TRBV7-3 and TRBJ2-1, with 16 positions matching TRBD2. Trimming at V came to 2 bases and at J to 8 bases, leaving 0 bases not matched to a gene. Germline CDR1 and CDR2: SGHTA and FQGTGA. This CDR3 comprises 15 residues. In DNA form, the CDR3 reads TGTGCCAGCAGCTTAGGGACTAGCGGGGGGGATGAGCAGTTCTTC. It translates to CASSLGTSGGDEQFF. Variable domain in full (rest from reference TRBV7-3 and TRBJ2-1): GAGVSQTPSNKVTEKGKYVELRCDPISGHTALYWYRQSLGQGPEFLIYFQGTGAADDSGLPNDRFFAVRPEGSVSTLKIQRTERGDSAVYLCASSLGTSGGDEQFFGPGTRLTVL.

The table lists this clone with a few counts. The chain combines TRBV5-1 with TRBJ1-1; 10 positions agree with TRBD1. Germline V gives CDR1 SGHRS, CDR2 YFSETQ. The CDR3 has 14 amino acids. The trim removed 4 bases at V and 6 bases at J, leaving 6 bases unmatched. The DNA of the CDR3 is TGCGCCAGCAGCCGGATGGACAGGGGGTCTGAAGCTTTCTTT. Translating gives CASSRMDRGSEAFF. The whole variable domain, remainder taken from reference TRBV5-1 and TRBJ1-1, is KAGVTQTPRYLIKTRGQQVTLSCSPISGHRSVSWYQQTPGQGLQFLFEYFSETQRNKGNFPGRFSGRQFSNSRSEMNVSTLELGDSALYLCASSRMDRGSEAFFGQGTRLTVV.

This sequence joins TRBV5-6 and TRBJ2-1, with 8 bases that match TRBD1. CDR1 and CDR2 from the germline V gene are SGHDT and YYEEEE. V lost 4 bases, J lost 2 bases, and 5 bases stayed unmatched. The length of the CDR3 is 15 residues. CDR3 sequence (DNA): TGTGCCAGCAGCCGTGGACAGGGAACCTACAATGAGCAGTTCTTC. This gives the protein CASSRGQGTYNEQFF. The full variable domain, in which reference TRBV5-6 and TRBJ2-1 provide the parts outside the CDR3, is DAGVTQSPTHLIKTRGQQVTLRCSPKSGHDTVSWYQQALGQGPQFIFQYYEEEERQRGNFPDRFSGHQFPNYSSELNVNALLLGDSALYLCASSRGQGTYNEQFFGPGTRLTVL.

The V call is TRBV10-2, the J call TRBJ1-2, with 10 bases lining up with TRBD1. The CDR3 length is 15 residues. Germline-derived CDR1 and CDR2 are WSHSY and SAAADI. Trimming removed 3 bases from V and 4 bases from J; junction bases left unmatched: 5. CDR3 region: CASSDGTGVSYGYTF. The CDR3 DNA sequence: TGCGCCAGCAGTGATGGGACAGGGGTGAGCTATGGCTACACCTTC.

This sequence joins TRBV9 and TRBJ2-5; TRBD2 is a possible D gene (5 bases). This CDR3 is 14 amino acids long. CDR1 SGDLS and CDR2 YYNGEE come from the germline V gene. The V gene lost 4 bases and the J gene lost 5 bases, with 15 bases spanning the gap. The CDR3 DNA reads TGTGCCAGCAGCCCCCGGGCTAGCCCGGAGACCCAGTACTTC. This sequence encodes CASSPRASPETQYF.

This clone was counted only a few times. DNA for the CDR3: TGTGCCAGCTCACCGGGGACAGGGTTGGGCTACACCTTC. Translating it yields CASSPGTGLGYTF. The chain uses TRBV18 and TRBJ1-2; 9 bases map to TRBD1. The junction had 4 bases not matched to a gene; V was cut back by 3 bases and J by 8 bases. The V gene's germline CDR1 is KGHSH and CDR2 LQKENI. This CDR3 comprises 13 residues.

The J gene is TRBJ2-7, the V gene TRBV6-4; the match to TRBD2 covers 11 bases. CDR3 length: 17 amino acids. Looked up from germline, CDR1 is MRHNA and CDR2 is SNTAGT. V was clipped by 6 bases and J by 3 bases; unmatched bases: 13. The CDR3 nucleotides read TGTGCCAGCAGCCACCAGCCTGGGACTAGCGGATACTACGAGCAGTACGTC. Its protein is CASSHQPGTSGYYEQYV.

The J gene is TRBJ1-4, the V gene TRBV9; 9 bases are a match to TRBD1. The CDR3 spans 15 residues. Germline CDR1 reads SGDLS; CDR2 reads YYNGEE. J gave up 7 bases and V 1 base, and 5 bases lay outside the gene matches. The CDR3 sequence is CASSVPTGGSEKLFF. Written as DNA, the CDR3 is TGTGCCAGCAGCGTACCAACAGGGGGCAGTGAAAAACTGTTTTTT.

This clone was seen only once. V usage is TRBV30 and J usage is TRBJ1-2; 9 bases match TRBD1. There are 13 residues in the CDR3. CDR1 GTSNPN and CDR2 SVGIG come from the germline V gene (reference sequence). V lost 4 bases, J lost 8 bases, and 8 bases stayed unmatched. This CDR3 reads CAWKQQGAEGYTF. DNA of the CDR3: TGTGCCTGGAAACAACAGGGGGCTGAAGGCTACACCTTC.

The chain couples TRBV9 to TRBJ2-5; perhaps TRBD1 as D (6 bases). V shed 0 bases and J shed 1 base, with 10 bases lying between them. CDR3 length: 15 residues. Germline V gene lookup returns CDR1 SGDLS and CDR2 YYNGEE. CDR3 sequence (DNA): TGTGCCAGCAGCGTAGCACAGGGCCTCCAAGAGACCCAGTACTTC. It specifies CASSVAQGLQETQYF.

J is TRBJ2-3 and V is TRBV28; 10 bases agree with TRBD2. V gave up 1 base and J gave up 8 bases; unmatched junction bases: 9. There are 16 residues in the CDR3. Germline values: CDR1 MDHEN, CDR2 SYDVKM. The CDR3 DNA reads TGTGCCAGCAGTTTATCTAGCGGGGGACACATAGGTACGCAGTATTTT. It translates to CASSLSSGGHIGTQYF.

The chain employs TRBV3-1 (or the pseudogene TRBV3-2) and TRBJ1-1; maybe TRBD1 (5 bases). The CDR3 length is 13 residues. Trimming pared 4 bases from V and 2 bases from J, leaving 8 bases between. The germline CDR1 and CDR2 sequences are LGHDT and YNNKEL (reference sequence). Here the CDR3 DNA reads TGTGCCAGCAGCCGCGGGGGAAACACTGAAGCTTTCTTT. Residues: CASSRGGNTEAFF.

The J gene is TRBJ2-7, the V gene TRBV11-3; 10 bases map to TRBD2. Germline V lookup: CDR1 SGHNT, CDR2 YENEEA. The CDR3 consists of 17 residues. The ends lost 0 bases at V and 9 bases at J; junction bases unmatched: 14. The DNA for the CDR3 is TGTGCCAGCAGCTTAGATACTAGCGGGGAGGCGGGACTAAGGCAGTACGTC. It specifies CASSLDTSGEAGLRQYV.

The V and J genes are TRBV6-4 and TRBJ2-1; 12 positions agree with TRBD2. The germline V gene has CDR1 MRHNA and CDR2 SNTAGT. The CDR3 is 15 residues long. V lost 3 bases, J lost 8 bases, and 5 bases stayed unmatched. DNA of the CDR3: TGTGCCAGCAGTGAGACTAGCGGGAGTCCCTATGAGCAGTTCTTC. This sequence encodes CASSETSGSPYEQFF.

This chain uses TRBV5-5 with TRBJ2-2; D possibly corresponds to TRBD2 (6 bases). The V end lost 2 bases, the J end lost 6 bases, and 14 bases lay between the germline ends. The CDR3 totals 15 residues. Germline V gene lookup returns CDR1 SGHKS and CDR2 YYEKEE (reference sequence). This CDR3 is CASSFHGGTAGELFF. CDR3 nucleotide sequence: TGTGCCAGCAGCTTCCACGGAGGGACGGCCGGGGAGCTGTTTTTT.

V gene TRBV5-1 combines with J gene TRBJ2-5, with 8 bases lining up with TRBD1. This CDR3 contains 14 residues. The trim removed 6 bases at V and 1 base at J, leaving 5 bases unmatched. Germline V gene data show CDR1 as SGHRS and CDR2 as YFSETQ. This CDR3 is CASTFDRGQETQYF. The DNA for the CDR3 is TGCGCCAGCACCTTTGACAGGGGCCAAGAGACCCAGTACTTC.

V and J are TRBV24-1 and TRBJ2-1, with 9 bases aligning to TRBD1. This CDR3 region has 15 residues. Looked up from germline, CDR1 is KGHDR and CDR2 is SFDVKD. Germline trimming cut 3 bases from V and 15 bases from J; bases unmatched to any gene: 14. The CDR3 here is CATSDPGQGSHPAFF. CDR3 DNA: TGTGCCACCAGTGATCCGGGACAGGGAAGCCACCCGGCGTTCTTC.

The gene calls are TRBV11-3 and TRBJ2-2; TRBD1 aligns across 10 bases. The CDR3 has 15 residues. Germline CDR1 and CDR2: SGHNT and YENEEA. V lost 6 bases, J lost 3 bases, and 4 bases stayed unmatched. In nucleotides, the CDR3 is TGTGCCAGCAGTTCGACAGGGGGCGACACCGGGGAGCTGTTTTTT. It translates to CASSSTGGDTGELFF.

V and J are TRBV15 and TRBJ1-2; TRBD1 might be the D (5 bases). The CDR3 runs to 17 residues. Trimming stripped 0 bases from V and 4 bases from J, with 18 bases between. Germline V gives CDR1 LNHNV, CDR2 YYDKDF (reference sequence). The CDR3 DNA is TGTGCCACCAGCAGAGATAGGGGAAGTGAGTACCTCTATGGCTACACCTTC. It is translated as CATSRDRGSEYLYGYTF.